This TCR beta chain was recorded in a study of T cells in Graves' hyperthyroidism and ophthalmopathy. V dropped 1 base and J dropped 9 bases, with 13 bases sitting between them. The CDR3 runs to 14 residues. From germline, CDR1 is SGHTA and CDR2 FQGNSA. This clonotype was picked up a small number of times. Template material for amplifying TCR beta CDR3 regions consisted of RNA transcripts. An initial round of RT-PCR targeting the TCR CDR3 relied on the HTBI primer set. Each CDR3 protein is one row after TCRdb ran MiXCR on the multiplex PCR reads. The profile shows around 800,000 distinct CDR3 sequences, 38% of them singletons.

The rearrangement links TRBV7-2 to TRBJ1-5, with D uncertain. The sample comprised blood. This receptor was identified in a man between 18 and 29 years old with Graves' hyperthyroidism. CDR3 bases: TGTGCCAGCAGCTTAGATGCGGGAGAGTGGCCCCAGCATTTT. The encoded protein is CASSLDAGEWPQHF.